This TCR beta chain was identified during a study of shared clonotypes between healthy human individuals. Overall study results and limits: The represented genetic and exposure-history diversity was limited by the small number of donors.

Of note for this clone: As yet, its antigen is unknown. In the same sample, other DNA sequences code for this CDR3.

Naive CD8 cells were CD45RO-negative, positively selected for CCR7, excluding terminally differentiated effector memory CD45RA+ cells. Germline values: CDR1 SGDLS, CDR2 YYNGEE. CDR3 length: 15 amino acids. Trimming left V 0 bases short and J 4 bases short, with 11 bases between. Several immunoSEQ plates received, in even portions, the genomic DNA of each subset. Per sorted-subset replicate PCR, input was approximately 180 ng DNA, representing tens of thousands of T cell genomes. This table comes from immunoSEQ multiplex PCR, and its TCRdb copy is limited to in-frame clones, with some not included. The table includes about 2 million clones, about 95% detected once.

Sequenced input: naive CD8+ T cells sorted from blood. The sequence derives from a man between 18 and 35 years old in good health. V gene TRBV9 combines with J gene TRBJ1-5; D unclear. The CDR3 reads CASSVEPGWNQPQHF. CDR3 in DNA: TGTGCCAGCAGCGTAGAACCGGGCTGGAATCAGCCCCAGCATTTT.